This is a list of T cell receptor beta chains from one sample in a study of CD8 T cells in Susac syndrome. TCRdb passed the immunoSEQ multiplex PCR reads through MiXCR, listing each CDR3 protein once. The sample holds about 94,000 distinct CDR3 sequences; about 94% are singletons and the top ten take about 0.28%. Sequencing was carried out using CD4+ T cells from PBMCs. All receptors derive from a human donor with Susac syndrome. The conserved cysteine and the conserved F or W are not part of the CDR3 here.

v_call,j_call,cdr3_aa
TRBV12-3/TRBV12-4,TRBJ2-7,ASTGNRYEQY
TRBV20-1,TRBJ2-2,SARPPWGAGNTGELF
TRBV14,TRBJ2-7,ASSQGARRNRGRTYEQY
TRBV28,TRBJ2-5,ASERGGQETQY
TRBV7-9,TRBJ2-3,ASSTQRGEDTQY
TRBV7-2,TRBJ2-5,ASSLAWGLAGQETQY
TRBV2,TRBJ2-7,ASRPGRSYEQY
TRBV29-1,TRBJ1-3,SVAGTPSSGNTIY
TRBV29-1,TRBJ2-3,SDTTGNTQY
TRBV15,TRBJ2-1,ATSRRGGGASYNEQF
TRBV27,TRBJ2-7,ASSFTGSEHEQY
TRBV7-2,TRBJ1-6,ASSLGQGSSPLH
TRBV3-1,TRBJ2-6,ASSQGRHSGANVLT
TRBV5-4,TRBJ1-2,ASSYRDRDHGYT
TRBV23-1,TRBJ2-7,ASIRYFYEQY
TRBV20-1,TRBJ2-7,SASYGTGQLEQY
TRBV15,TRBJ1-2,ATSRDLTGHVVYT
TRBV2,TRBJ2-7,ASSWDFSYEQY
TRBV20-1,TRBJ2-3,SVPPAGQVFTDTQY
TRBV5-8,TRBJ2-1,ASSLGRGPGNEQF
TRBV12-3/TRBV12-4,TRBJ1-1,ASSYTGEAF
TRBV9,TRBJ1-5,ASSATRDRGRQPQH
TRBV6-1,TRBJ2-5,ASSSTLDGVQETQY
TRBV6-5,TRBJ1-2,ASTMDSRHPGYT
TRBV19,TRBJ1-1,ASSIQGATNTEAF
TRBV4-1,TRBJ1-4,ASSQDPGRNNEKLF
TRBV3-1,TRBJ2-2,ASSQRGHVNTGELF
TRBV15,TRBJ2-1,ATSGTREQF